This TCR beta chain was sequenced in a study of blood T cell repertoires in COVID-19. Looking at the study overall: Donors in the United States, Italy and Spain gave samples during acute or convalescent COVID-19. T cells, B-cell-depleted T cells, or PBMCs supplied cDNA or gDNA.

Clones were sequenced by immunoSEQ multiplex PCR, and TCRdb holds only the in-frame ones, with some missing. There are 150,000 to 200,000 clones in the sample; about four fifths occur only once, and over 11% lies in the top ten. V was cut by 0 bases and J by 5 bases, with 14 bases left in between. The CDR3 contains 15 residues. Germline CDR1 and CDR2: SGHRS and YFSETQ. The specimen was peripheral blood. This chain uses TRBV5-1 with TRBJ2-5, with D possibly TRBD2 on 6 matching bases. The receptor comes from a woman of 80 years or more with acute or convalescent COVID-19. In DNA, the CDR3 is TGCGCCAGCAGCTTGGTTTCTTCGGAGGGGGAGACCCAGTACTTC. This encodes CASSLVSSEGETQYF.